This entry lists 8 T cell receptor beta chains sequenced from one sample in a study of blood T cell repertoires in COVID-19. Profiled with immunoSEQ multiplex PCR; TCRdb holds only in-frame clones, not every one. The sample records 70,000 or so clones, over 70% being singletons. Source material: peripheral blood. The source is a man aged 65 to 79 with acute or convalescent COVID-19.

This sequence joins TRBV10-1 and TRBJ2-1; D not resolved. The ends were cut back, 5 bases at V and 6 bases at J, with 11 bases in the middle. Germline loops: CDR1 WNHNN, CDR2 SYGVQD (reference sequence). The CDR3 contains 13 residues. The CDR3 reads CASSKVATNEQFF. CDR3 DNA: TGCGCCAGCAGTAAGGTAGCTACCAATGAGCAGTTCTTC.

CDR3 in DNA: TGTGCCAGCAGTTCGCAGGGGATGAGTACTGAAGCTTTCTTT. It specifies CASSSQGMSTEAFF. The chain couples TRBV6-6 to TRBJ1-1; D possibly corresponds to TRBD1 (6 bases). CDR3 size: 14 residues. V gave up 4 bases and J gave up 5 bases, with 14 bases separating them. The germline V gene encodes CDR1 MNHNY and CDR2 SVGAGI (reference sequence).

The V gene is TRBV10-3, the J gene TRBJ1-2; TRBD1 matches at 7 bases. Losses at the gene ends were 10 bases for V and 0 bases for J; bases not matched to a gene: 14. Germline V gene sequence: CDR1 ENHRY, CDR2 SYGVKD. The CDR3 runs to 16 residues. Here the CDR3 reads CASHNDRDYSNYGYTF. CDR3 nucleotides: TGTGCCAGTCATAATGACAGGGATTATTCTAACTATGGCTACACCTTC.

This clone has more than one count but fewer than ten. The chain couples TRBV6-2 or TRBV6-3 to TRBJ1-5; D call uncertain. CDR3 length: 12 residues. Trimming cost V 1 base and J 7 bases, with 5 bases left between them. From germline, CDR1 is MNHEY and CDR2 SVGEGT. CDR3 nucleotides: TGTGCCAGCAGTTACTGGCAGCAGCCCCAGCATTTT. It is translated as CASSYWQQPQHF.

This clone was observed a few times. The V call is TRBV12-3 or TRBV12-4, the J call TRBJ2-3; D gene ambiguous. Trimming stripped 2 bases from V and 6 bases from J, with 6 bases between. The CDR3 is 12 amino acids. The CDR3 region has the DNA TGTGCCAGCAGTTTACTACGGGATACGCAGTATTTT. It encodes CASSLLRDTQYF.

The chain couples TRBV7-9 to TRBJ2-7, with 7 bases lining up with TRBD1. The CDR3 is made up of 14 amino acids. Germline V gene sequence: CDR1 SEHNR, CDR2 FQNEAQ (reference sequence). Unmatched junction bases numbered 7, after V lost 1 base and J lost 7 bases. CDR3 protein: CASSLGGTAREQYF. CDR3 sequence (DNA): TGTGCCAGCAGCTTAGGAGGGACAGCTAGGGAGCAGTACTTC.

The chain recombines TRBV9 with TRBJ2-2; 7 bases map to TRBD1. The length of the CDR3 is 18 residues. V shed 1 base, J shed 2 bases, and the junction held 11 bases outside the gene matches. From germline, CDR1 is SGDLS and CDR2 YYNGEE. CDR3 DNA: TGTGCCAGCAGCGTACACAACAGGGGAAACCCAAACACCGGGGAGCTGTTTTTT. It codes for CASSVHNRGNPNTGELFF. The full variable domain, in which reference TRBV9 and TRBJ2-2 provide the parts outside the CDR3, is DSGVTQTPKHLITATGQRVTLRCSPRSGDLSVYWYQQSLDQGLQFLIQYYNGEERAKGNILERFSAQQFPDLHSELNLSSLELGDSALYFCASSVHNRGNPNTGELFFGEGSRLTVL.

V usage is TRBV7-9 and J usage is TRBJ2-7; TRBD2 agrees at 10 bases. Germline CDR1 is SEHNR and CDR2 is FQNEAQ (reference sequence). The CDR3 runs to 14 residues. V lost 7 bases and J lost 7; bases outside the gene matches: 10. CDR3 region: CASTSAGGPGEQYF. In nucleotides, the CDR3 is TGTGCCAGCACCTCAGCGGGAGGGCCGGGGGAGCAGTACTTC.